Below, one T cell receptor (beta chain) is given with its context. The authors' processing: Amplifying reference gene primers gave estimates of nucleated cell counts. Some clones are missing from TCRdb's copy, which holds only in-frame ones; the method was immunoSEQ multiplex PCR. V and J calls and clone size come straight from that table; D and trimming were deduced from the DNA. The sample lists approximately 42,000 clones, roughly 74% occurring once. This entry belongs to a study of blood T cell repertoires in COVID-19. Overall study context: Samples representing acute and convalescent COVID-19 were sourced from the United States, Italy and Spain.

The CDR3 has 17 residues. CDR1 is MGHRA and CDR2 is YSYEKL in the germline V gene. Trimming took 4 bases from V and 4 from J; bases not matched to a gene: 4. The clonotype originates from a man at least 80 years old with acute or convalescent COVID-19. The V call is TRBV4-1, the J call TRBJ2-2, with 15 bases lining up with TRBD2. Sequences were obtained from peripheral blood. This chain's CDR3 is CASSPGLAGGPTGELFF. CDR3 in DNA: TGCGCCAGCAGCCCGGGACTAGCGGGAGGCCCCACCGGGGAGCTGTTTTTT.